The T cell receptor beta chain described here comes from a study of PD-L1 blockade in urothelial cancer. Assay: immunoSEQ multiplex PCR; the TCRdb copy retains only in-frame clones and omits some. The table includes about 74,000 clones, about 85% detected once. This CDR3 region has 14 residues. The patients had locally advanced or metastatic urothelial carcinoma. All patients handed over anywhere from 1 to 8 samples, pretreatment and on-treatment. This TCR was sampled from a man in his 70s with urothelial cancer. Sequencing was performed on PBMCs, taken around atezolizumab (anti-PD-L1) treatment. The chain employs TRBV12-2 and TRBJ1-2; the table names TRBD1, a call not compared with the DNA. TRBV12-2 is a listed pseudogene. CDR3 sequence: CASRLAQLFYGYTF. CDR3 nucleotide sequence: TGTGCAAGTCGCTTAGCGCAGTTATTCTATGGCTACACCTTC.